This entry concerns a single T cell receptor beta chain. Its antigen is still unknown. Using immunoSEQ multiplex PCR, the repertoire was profiled, and TCRdb retains in-frame clones only, with some absent. The sample has about 120,000 clones, over 75% seen once. These data come from a study of cytomegalovirus exposure and HLA in healthy donors. General study findings and limits: Altogether, 164 TCR beta chains were recorded as cytomegalovirus-associated. Through in vitro validation, a few CMV-associated chains were shown to be specific for CMV antigens. TCR sequences were mostly rare, though some public TCRs occurred in many donors.

The donors were members of the validation cohort comprising about 130 subjects, separate from the approximately 630-subject first cohort. Germline V gives CDR1 SQVTM, CDR2 ANQGSEA. V dropped 6 bases and J dropped 7; count of bases not matched to a gene: 9. The CDR3 consists of 13 residues. This chain links TRBV29-1 with TRBJ2-1; 7 nucleotides match TRBD1. The source is a woman between 25 and 40 years old in good health and CMV-seronegative. The sample comprised PBMCs. CDR3 region: CSVPTTGWNEQFF. The CDR3 DNA follows: TGCAGCGTACCTACGACAGGGTGGAATGAGCAGTTCTTC.